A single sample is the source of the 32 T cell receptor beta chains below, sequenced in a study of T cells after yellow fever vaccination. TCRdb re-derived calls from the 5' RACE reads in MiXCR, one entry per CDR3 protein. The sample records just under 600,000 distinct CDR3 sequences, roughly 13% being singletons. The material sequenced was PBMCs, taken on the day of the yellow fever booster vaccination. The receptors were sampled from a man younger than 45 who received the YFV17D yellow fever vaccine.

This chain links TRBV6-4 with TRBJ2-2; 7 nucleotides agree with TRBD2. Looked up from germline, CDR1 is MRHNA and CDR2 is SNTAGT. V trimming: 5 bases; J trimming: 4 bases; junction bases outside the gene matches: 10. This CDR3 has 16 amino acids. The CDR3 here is CASSPRAGDGTGELFF. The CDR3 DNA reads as TGTGCCAGCAGTCCCAGGGCGGGAGACGGCACCGGGGAGCTGTTTTTT.

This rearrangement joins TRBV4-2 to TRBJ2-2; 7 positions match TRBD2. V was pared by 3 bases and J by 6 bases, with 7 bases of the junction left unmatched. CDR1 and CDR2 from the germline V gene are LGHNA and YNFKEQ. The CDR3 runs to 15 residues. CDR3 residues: CASSHGLVRAGELFF. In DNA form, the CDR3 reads TGTGCCAGCAGCCACGGACTAGTTAGAGCCGGGGAGCTGTTTTTT.

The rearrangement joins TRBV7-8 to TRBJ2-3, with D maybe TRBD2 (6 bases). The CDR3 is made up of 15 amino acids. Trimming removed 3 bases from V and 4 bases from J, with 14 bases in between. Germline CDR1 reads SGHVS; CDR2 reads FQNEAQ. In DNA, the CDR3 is TGTGCCAGCAGCTTTAGGGCGGGAAGTCCAGATACGCAGTATTTT. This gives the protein CASSFRAGSPDTQYF.

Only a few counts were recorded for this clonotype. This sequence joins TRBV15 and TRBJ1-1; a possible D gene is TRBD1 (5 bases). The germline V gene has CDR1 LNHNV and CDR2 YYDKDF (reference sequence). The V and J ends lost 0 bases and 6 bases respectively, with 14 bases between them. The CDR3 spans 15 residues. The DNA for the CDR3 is TGTGCCACCAGCAGAGATGAGGGGATTTTCGCTGAAGCTTTCTTT. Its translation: CATSRDEGIFAEAFF. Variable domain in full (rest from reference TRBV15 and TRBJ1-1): DAMVIQNPRYQVTQFGKPVTLSCSQTLNHNVMYWYQQKSSQAPKLLFHYYDKDFNNEADTPDNFQSRRPNTSFCFLDIRSPGLGDTAMYLCATSRDEGIFAEAFFGQGTRLTVV.

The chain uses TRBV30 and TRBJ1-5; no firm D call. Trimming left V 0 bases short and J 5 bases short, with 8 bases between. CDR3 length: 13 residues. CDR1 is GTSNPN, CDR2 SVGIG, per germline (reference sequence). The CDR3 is CAWSVGLYQPQHF. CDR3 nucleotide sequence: TGTGCCTGGAGTGTAGGGTTGTATCAGCCCCAGCATTTT.

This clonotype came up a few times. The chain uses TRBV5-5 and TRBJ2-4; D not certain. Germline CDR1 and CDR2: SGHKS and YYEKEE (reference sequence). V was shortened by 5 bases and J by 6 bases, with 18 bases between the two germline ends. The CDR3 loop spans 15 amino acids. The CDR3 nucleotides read TGTGCCAGCAGTCACTTTTTAGATTCCGGAAACATTCAGTACTTC. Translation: CASSHFLDSGNIQYF.

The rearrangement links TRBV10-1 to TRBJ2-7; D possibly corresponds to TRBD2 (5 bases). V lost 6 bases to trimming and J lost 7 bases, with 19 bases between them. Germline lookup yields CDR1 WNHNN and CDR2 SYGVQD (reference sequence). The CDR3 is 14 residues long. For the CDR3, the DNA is TGCGCCAGCAGCCAGGAGCGGATCCCAGTAGAGCAGTACTTC. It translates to CASSQERIPVEQYF.

The CDR3 DNA follows: TGCAGCGTTGATTCCGGAGGGGCTAGCGGGCAGCAGTACTTC. Its protein is CSVDSGGASGQQYF. The chain is built from TRBV29-1 and TRBJ2-7; TRBD2 agrees at 8 bases. V lost 3 bases, J lost 8 bases, and 12 bases stayed unmatched. The germline V gene has CDR1 SQVTM and CDR2 ANQGSEA. CDR3 length: 14 amino acids.

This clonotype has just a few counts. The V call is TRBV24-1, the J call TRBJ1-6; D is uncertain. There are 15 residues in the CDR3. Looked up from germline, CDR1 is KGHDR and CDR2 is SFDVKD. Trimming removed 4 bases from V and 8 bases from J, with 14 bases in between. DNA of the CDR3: TGTGCCACCAGTGACCGGACCCTCCTTGATTCACCCCTCCACTTT. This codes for CATSDRTLLDSPLHF.

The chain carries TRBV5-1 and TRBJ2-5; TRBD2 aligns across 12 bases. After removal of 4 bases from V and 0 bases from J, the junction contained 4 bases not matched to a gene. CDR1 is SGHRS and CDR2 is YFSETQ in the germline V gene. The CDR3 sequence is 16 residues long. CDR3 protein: CASSPGLAGNQETQYF. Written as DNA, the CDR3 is TGCGCCAGCAGCCCCGGACTAGCGGGAAACCAAGAGACCCAGTACTTC.

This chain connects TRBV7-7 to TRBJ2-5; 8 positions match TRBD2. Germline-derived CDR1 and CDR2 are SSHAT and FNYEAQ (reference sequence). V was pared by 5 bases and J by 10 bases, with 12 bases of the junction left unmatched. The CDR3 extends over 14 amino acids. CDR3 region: CASSPVGAGGSQYF. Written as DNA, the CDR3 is TGTGCCAGCAGCCCTGTAGGGGCGGGAGGCAGCCAGTACTTC.

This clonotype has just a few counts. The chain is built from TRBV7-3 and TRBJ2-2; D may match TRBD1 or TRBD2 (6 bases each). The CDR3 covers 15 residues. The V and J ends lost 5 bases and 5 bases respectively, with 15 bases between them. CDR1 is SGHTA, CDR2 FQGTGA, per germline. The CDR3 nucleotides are TGTGCCAGCAGCCCAAATCAAGGGGGGACCGGGGAGCTGTTTTTT. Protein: CASSPNQGGTGELFF.

The CDR3, as DNA: TGCGCCAGCAGCCAAGATGGGACAGGGGACGGGGAGCTGTTTTTT. Its translation: CASSQDGTGDGELFF. V usage is TRBV4-3 and J usage is TRBJ2-2, with TRBD1 identical over 10 bases. The CDR3 is 15 residues long. Looked up from germline, CDR1 is LGHNA and CDR2 is YSLEER. Trimming at V came to 0 bases and at J to 7 bases, leaving 2 bases not matched to a gene.

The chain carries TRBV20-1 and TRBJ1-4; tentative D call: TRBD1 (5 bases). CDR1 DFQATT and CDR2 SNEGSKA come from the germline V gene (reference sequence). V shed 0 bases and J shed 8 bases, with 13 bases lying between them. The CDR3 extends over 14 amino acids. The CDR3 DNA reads TGCAGTGCTAGAGATGTCCAGGGTGGGGAAAAACTGTTTTTT. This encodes CSARDVQGGEKLFF.

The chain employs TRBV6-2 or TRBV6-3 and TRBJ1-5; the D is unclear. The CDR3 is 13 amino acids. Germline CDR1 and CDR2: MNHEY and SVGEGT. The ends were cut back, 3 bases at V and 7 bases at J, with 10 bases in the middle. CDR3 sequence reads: CASSYYSGQPQHF. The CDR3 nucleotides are TGTGCCAGCAGTTATTACTCTGGGCAGCCCCAGCATTTT.

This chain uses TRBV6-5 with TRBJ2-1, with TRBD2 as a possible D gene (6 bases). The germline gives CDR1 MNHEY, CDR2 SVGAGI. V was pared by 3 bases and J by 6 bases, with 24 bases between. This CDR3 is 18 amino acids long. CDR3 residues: CASSYGPIAAKRGNEQFF. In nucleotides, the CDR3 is TGTGCCAGCAGTTATGGTCCCATAGCGGCCAAGAGGGGCAATGAGCAGTTCTTC.

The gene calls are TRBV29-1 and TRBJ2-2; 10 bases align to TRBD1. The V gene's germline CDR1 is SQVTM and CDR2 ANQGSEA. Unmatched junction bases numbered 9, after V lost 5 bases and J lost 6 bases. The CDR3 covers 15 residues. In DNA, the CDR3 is TGCAGCGTTAGAGCCGGGGGGACAGGGGCCGGGGAGCTGTTTTTT. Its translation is CSVRAGGTGAGELFF.

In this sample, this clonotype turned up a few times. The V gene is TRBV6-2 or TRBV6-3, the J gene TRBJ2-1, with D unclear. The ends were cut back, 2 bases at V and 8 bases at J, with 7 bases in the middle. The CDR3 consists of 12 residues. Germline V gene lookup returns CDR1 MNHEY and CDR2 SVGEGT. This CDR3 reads CASSYVMDEQFF. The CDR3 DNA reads TGTGCCAGCAGTTACGTAATGGATGAGCAGTTCTTC.

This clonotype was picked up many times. The CDR3 bases are TGTGCCAGCAGCTCGACGGGGGCCGGGGAGCTGTTTTTT. It is translated as CASSSTGAGELFF. The chain recombines TRBV7-2 with TRBJ2-2; weak D call: TRBD2 (6 bases). V was cut by 4 bases and J by 6 bases, with 9 bases left in between. The CDR3 loop spans 13 amino acids. Per the germline V gene, CDR1 is SGHTA and CDR2 is FQGNSA.

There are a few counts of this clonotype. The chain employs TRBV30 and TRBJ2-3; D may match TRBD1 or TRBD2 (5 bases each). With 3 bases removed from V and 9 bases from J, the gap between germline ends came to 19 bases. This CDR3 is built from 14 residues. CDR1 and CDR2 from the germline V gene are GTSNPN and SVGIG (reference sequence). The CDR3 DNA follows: TGTGCCTGGAGGGCTGAGGGGAGTAGGCGGACGCAGTATTTT. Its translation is CAWRAEGSRRTQYF.

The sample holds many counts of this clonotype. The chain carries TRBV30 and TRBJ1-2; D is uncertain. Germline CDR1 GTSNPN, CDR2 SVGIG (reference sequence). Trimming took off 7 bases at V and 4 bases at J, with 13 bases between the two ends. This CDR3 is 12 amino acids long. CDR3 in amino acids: CASDGKFYGYTF. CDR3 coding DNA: TGTGCCTCGGACGGCAAATTCTATGGCTACACCTTC.

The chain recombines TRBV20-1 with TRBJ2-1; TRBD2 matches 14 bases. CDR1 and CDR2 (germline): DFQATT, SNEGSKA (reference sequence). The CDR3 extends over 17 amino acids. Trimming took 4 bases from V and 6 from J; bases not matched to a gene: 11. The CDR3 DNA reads TGCAGTGCTATCCCGGGACTAGCGGGAGTTGGGGGCAATGAGCAGTTCTTC. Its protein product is CSAIPGLAGVGGNEQFF.

CDR3 DNA: TGTGCCAGCAGTGCCCCCCCGGATACGCAGTATTTT. This gives the protein CASSAPPDTQYF. The genes are TRBV25-1 and TRBJ2-3; D uncertain. The ends were cut back, 4 bases at V and 6 bases at J, with 8 bases in the middle. The CDR3 is 12 amino acids. Germline V gene data show CDR1 as MGHDK and CDR2 as SYGVNS.

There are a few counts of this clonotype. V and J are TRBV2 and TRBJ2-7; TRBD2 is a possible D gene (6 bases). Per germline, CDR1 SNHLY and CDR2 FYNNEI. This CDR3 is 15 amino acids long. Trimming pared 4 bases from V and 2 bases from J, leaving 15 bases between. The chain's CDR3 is CASSVQRAPAYEQYF. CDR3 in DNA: TGTGCCAGCAGTGTACAGCGGGCGCCCGCCTACGAGCAGTACTTC.

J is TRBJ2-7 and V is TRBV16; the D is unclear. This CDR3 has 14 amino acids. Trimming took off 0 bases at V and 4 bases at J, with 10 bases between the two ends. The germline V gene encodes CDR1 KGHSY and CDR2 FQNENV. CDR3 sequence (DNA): TGTGCCAGCAGCCAATCAAACCCGGATTACGAGCAGTACTTC. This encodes CASSQSNPDYEQYF.

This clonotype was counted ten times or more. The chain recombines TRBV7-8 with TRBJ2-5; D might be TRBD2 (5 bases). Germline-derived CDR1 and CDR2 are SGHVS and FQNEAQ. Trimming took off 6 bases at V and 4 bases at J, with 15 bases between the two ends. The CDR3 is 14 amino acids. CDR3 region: CASSRTRSGETQYF. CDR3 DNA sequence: TGTGCCAGCAGTCGTACTAGAAGTGGAGAGACCCAGTACTTC.

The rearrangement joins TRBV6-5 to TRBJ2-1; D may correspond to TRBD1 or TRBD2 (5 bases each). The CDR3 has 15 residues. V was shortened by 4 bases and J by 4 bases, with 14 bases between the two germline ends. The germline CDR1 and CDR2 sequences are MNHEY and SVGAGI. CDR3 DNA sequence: TGTGCCAGCAGTTCAACCGGGACGGTATACAATGAGCAGTTCTTC. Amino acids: CASSSTGTVYNEQFF.

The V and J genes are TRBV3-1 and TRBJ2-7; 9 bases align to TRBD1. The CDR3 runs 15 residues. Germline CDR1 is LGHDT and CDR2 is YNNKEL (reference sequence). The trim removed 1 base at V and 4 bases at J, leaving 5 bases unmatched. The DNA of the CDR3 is TGTGCCAGCAGCCAAGCAACAGGGGGCGCTTACGAGCAGTACTTC. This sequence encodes CASSQATGGAYEQYF.

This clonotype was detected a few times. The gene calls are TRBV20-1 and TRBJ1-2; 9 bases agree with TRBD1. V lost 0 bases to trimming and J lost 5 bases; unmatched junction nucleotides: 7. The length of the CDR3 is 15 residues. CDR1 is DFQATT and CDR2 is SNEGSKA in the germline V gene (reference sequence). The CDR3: CSARDSRQGGYGYTF. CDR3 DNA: TGCAGTGCTAGAGACTCGCGACAGGGGGGATATGGCTACACCTTC.

In DNA form, the CDR3 reads TGTGCCATCGCTAGCGGGACCTCCTACGAGCAGTACTTC. Its protein is CAIASGTSYEQYF. The chain couples TRBV10-3 to TRBJ2-7; 9 bases fit TRBD2. The CDR3 length is 13 residues. CDR1 ENHRY and CDR2 SYGVKD come from the germline V gene. The V gene end was trimmed by 8 bases and the J gene end by 0 bases; junction bases not matched to a gene: 2.

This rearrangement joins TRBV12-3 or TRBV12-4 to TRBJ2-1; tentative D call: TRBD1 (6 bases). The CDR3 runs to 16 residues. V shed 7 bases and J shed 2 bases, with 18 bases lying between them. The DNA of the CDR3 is TGTGCCAGCATTCTCTCTGGGACAAGGGCCTACAATGAGCAGTTCTTC. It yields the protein CASILSGTRAYNEQFF.

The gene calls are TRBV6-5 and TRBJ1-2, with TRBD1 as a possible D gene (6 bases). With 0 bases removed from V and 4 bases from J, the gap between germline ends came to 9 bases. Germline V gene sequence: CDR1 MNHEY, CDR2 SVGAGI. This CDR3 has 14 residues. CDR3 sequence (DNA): TGTGCCAGCAGTTACTCCGGACAGACCTATGGCTACACCTTC. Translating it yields CASSYSGQTYGYTF.